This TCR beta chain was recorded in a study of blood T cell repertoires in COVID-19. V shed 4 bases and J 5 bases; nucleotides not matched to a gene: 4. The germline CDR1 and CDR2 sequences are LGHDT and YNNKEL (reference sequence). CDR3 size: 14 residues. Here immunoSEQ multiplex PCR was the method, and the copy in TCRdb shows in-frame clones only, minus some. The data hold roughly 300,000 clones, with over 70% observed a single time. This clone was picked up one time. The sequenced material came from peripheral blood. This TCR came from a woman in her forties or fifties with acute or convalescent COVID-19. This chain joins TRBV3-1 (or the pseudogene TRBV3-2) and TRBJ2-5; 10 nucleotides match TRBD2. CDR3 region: CASSPAGGRETQYF. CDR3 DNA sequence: TGTGCCAGCAGCCCAGCGGGGGGGCGTGAGACCCAGTACTTC.